Each of the 13 T cell receptor beta chains below was sequenced from the same sample in a study of blood T cell repertoires in COVID-19 (dated by TCRdb to the early 2020s). Library construction relied on the immunoSEQ multiplex PCR assay. Here the immuneACCESS table is served through TCRdb, limited to in-frame sequences with V and J called. Missing clones are a known gap in these copies; in checked studies unresolved V genes cover under half, and the rest lacks a known reason. The sample table records fewer than 250,000 clones; more than 75% of these occur just once. Together, the top ten hold 4.4% of the sample. What was sequenced was peripheral blood. Receptors were obtained from a human donor in a cohort sampled during active COVID-19.

The V call is TRBV5-1, the J call TRBJ2-2; D remains unclear. Trimming took 1 base from V and 3 from J, leaving 4 bases between them. Germline lookup yields CDR1 SGHRS and CDR2 YFSETQ. The CDR3 sequence is 13 residues long. CDR3 amino acids: CASSLRDTGELFF. The CDR3 DNA reads as TGCGCCAGCAGCTTGAGAGACACCGGGGAGCTGTTTTTT.

The J gene is TRBJ2-1, the V gene TRBV6-1; TRBD1 matches 8 bases. With 2 bases clipped from V and 3 bases from J, the junction kept 9 bases outside the gene matches. The CDR3 has 17 residues. Germline assignment: CDR1 MNHNS and CDR2 SASEGT. CDR3 protein: CASSEKNRGVRYNEQFF. CDR3 bases: TGTGCCAGCAGTGAAAAAAACAGGGGGGTCCGCTACAATGAGCAGTTCTTC.

V is TRBV7-9 and J is TRBJ1-1; TRBD1 matches 10 bases. Germline values: CDR1 SEHNR, CDR2 FQNEAQ (reference sequence). V trimming: 1 base; J trimming: 5 bases; junction bases outside the gene matches: 10. The CDR3 runs 17 residues. The CDR3 DNA sequence: TGTGCCAGCAGCTTAGTACCGGGACAGGGGAAGGAAACTGAAGCTTTCTTT. It specifies CASSLVPGQGKETEAFF.

The chain carries TRBV7-6 and TRBJ1-3; the D gene is possibly TRBD1 (5 bases). Germline V gives CDR1 SGHVS, CDR2 FNYEAQ. This CDR3 has 14 residues. V was cut by 2 bases and J by 8 bases, with 13 bases left in between. The CDR3 region is CASSLLRGYDTIYF. CDR3 nucleotides: TGTGCCAGCAGCTTACTCCGGGGGTATGACACCATATATTTT.

The V gene is TRBV10-3, the J gene TRBJ1-2; D gene ambiguous. Germline CDR1 ENHRY, CDR2 SYGVKD. The CDR3 covers 17 residues. V lost 4 bases, J lost 3 bases, and 21 bases lay in between. CDR3 region: CAISAPRENRGDYGYTF. CDR3 nucleotides: TGTGCCATCAGTGCTCCTAGGGAAAATCGCGGGGACTATGGCTACACCTTC.

The CDR3 spells CASSPEGAGVYEQYF. The CDR3 nucleotides are TGTGCCAGCAGCCCCGAGGGAGCGGGAGTGTACGAGCAGTACTTC. The chain carries TRBV28 and TRBJ2-7, with 8 bases that match TRBD2. This CDR3 has 15 residues. Germline V gene lookup returns CDR1 MDHEN and CDR2 SYDVKM. With 6 bases clipped from V and 4 bases from J, the junction kept 11 bases outside the gene matches.

V and J are TRBV6-5 and TRBJ1-4; 8 bases fit TRBD1. This CDR3 is 13 amino acids long. The V and J ends lost 10 bases and 4 bases, in that order; junction bases with no gene match: 5. CDR1 is MNHEY and CDR2 is SVGAGI in the germline V gene. The CDR3 DNA reads TGTGCCACCGGACAGGGAATTAATGAAAAACTGTTTTTT. Protein product: CATGQGINEKLFF.

This clone was counted a single time. The rearrangement uses TRBV7-9 and TRBJ1-2; D not certain. The CDR3 covers 13 residues. Germline-derived CDR1 and CDR2 are SEHNR and FQNEAQ (reference sequence). Trimming stripped 3 bases from V and 5 bases from J, with 10 bases between. The CDR3 DNA is TGTGCCAGCAGCTTGGGAGGTCCATATGGCTACACCTTC. Its translation is CASSLGGPYGYTF.

The chain couples TRBV19 to TRBJ2-1; the D gene is possibly TRBD1 (6 bases). Germline CDR1 and CDR2: LNHDA and SQIVND (reference sequence). V lost 2 bases, J lost 5 bases, and 10 bases lay in between. CDR3 length: 14 residues. The CDR3 DNA reads TGTGCCAGTAGTATAATGACAGGCCACAATGAGCAGTTCTTC. It encodes CASSIMTGHNEQFF.

The chain links TRBV6-5 to TRBJ1-2; possibly TRBD1 for D (5 bases). Germline V CDR1 and CDR2: MNHEY, SVGAGI. V gave up 6 bases and J gave up 4 bases, with 15 bases separating them. The CDR3 has 14 amino acids. CDR3 sequence: CASSYRDLGYGYTF. In DNA form, the CDR3 reads TGTGCCAGCAGCTACCGGGACTTAGGCTATGGCTACACCTTC.

The rearrangement uses TRBV18 and TRBJ2-5; a weak D match, TRBD1 (5 bases). The CDR3 has 15 amino acids. V was trimmed by 1 base and J by 0 bases, leaving 9 bases between them. In germline, CDR1 is KGHSH, CDR2 LQKENI. CDR3: CASSPRSGNQETQYF. The CDR3 DNA reads as TGTGCCAGCTCACCACGGTCAGGGAACCAAGAGACCCAGTACTTC.

Here the CDR3 reads CASSQDPTDSYEQYF. The DNA of the CDR3 is TGTGCCAGCAGCCAAGATCCGACAGACTCCTACGAGCAGTACTTC. V and J are TRBV3-1 (or the pseudogene TRBV3-2) and TRBJ2-7, with D tentatively TRBD1 (5 bases). With 0 bases removed from V and 0 bases from J, the gap between germline ends came to 9 bases. The CDR3 is 15 residues long. Per the germline V gene, CDR1 is LGHDT and CDR2 is YNNKEL (reference sequence).

The chain is built from TRBV7-9 and TRBJ2-3, with 9 bases that match TRBD1. Germline V gene data show CDR1 as SEHNR and CDR2 as FQNEAQ (reference sequence). V shed 3 bases, J shed 9 bases, and the junction held 13 bases outside the gene matches. The CDR3 extends over 16 amino acids. The CDR3 region is CASSFGDRATSGTQYF. The CDR3 coding sequence is TGTGCCAGCAGCTTCGGGGACAGGGCTACGTCGGGGACGCAGTATTTT.